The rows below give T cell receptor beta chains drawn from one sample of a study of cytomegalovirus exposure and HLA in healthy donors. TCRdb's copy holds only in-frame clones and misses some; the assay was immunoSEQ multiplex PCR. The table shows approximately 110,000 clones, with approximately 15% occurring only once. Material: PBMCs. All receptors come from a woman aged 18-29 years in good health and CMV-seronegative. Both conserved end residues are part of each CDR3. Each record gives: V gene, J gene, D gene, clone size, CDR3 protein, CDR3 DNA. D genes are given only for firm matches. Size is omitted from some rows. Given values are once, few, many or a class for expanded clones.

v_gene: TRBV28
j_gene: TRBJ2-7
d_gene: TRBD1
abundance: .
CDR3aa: CASSPGQRLSYEQYF
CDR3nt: TGTGCCAGCAGCCCGGGACAGCGACTCTCCTACGAGCAGTACTTC

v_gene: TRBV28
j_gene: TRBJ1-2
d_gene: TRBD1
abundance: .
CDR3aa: CASSATGFGYTF
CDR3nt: TGTGCCAGCAGTGCGACAGGGTTTGGCTACACCTTC

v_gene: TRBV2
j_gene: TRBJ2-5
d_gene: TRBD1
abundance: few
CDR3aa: CASRTGGGGETQYF
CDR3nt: TGTGCCAGCAGGACAGGGGGCGGGGGGGAGACCCAGTACTTC

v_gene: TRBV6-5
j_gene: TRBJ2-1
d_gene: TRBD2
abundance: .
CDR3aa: CASSLTSGPYNEQFF
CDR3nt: TGTGCCAGCAGCCTGACTAGCGGCCCCTACAATGAGCAGTTCTTC

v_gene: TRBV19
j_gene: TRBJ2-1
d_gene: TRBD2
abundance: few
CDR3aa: CASSRAGGPYNEQFF
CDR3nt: TGTGCCAGTAGTAGGGCGGGAGGGCCCTACAATGAGCAGTTCTTC

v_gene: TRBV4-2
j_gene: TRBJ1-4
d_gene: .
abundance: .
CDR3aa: CASSQRTDIGNEKLFF
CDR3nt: TGTGCCAGCAGCCAAAGGACAGACATAGGTAATGAAAAACTGTTTTTT

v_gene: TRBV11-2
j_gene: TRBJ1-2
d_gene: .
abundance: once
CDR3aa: CASSLDRGFGYTF
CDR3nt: TGTGCCAGCAGCTTAGATCGGGGGTTTGGCTACACCTTC

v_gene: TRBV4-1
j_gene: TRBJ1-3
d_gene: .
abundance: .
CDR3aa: CASSQEWALSGNTIYF
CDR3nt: TGCGCCAGCAGCCAAGAATGGGCTCTGTCTGGAAACACCATATATTTT

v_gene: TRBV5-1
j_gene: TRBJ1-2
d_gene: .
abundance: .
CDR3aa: CASSQPREGSNYGYTF
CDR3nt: TGCGCCAGCAGCCAACCTCGAGAGGGATCTAACTATGGCTACACCTTC

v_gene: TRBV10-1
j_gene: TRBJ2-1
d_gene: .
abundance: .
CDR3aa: CASSEHGVFDEQFF
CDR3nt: TGCGCCAGCAGTGAGCACGGGGTATTCGATGAGCAGTTCTTC

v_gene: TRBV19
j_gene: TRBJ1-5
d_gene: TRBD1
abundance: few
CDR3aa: CASQTGTGIYSNQPQHF
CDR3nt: TGTGCCAGCCAAACCGGGACAGGGATATATAGCAATCAGCCCCAGCATTTT

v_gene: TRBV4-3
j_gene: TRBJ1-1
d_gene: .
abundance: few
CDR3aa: CVSSQDAGLTEAFF
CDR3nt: TGCGTCAGCAGCCAAGATGCGGGCCTCACTGAAGCTTTCTTT

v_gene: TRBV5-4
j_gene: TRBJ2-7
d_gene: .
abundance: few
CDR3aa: CASSPGAGYEQYF
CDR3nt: TGTGCCAGCAGCCCTGGGGCAGGGTACGAGCAGTACTTC

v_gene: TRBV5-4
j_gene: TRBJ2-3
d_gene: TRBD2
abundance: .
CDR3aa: CASSLGSGGPRTDTQYF
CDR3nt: TGTGCCAGCAGCTTGGGTAGCGGGGGCCCCCGCACAGATACGCAGTATTTT

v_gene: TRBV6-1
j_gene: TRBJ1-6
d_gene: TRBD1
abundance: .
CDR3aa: CASSEAAGQPLPLNSPLHF
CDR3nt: TGTGCCAGCAGTGAAGCGGCGGGACAGCCTTTACCCCTTAATTCACCCCTCCACTTT

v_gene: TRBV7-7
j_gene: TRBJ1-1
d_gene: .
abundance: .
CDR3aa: CASSLGRPMNTEAFF
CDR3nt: TGTGCCAGCAGCTTGGGCAGACCCATGAACACTGAAGCTTTCTTT

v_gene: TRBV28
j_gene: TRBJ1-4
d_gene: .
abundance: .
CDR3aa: CASRSSTGFNEKLFF
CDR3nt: TGTGCCAGCAGAAGCTCCACAGGGTTTAATGAAAAACTGTTTTTT

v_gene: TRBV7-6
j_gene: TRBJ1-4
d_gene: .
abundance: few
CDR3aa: CASSLGDRPNEKLFF
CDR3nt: TGTGCCAGCAGCTTAGGAGACAGGCCTAATGAAAAACTGTTTTTT

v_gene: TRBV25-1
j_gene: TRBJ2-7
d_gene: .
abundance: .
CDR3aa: CASSVGTYHLSEQYF
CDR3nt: TGTGCCAGCAGTGTTGGGACTTATCACTTGAGTGAGCAGTACTTC

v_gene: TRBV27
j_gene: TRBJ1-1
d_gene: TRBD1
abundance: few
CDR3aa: CASSLSRGMNTEAFF
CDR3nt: TGTGCCAGCAGTCTGAGCAGGGGGATGAACACTGAAGCTTTCTTT

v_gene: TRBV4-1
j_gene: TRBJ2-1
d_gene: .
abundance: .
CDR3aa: CASSQPGRAVRSYNEQFF
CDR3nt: TGCGCCAGCAGCCAACCCGGCAGGGCAGTCCGGTCCTACAATGAGCAGTTCTTC

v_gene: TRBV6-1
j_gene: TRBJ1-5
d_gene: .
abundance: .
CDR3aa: CASSEGKGAYQPQHF
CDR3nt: TGTGCCAGCAGTGAAGGGAAAGGGGCGTATCAGCCCCAGCATTTT

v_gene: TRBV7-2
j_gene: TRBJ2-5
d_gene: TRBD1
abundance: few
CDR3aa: CASSRAGTGEETQYF
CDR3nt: TGTGCCAGCAGCCGTGCCGGGACAGGGGAAGAGACCCAGTACTTC

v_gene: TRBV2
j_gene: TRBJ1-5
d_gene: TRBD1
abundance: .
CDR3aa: CASSVDRGSQPQHF
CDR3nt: TGTGCCAGCAGTGTGGACAGGGGGAGTCAGCCCCAGCATTTT

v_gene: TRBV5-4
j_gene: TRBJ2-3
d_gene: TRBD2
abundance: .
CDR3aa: CASSLVAGGPVFDTQYF
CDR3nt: TGTGCCAGCAGCTTGGTTGCGGGAGGGCCGGTATTTGATACGCAGTATTTT

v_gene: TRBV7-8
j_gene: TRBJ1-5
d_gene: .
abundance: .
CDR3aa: CASSLDRVPDQPQHF
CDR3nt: TGTGCCAGCAGCTTAGACAGGGTACCCGATCAGCCCCAGCATTTT

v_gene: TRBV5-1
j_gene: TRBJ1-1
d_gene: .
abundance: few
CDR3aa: CASSLGGGKGAEAFF
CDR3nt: TGCGCCAGCAGCTTGGGTGGAGGGAAAGGGGCTGAAGCTTTCTTT

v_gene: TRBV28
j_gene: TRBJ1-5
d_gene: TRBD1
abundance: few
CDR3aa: CASKGRGLMQPQHF
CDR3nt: TGTGCCAGCAAAGGCAGGGGGCTAATGCAGCCCCAGCATTTT

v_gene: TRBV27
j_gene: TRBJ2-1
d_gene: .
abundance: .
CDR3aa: CASSLAGSSYNEQFF
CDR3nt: TGTGCCAGCAGTTTGGCGGGAAGCTCCTACAATGAGCAGTTCTTC

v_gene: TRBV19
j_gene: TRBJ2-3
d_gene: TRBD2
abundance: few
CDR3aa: CASSMTGTTPGTQYF
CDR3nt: TGTGCCAGTAGTATGACCGGGACTACCCCAGGTACGCAGTATTTT

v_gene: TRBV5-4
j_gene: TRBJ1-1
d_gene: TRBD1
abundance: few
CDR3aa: CASSSLRTGNTEAFF
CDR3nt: TGTGCCAGCAGCTCGCTGAGGACAGGTAACACTGAAGCTTTCTTT

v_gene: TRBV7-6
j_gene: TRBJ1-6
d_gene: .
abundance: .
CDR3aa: CASSSGDNYNSPLHF
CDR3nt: TGTGCCAGCAGCTCGGGAGACAACTATAATTCACCCCTCCACTTT

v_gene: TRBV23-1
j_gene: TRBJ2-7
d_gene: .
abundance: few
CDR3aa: CASSPRGRYEQYF
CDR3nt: TGCGCCAGCAGCCCGCGGGGCAGGTACGAGCAGTACTTC

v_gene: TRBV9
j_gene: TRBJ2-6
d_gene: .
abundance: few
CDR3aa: CASSVVGAPGANVLTF
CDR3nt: TGTGCCAGCAGCGTGGTGGGGGCGCCTGGGGCCAACGTCCTGACTTTC

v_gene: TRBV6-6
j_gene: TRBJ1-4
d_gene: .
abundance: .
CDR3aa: CASSYRGGEKLFF
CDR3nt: TGTGCCAGCAGTTACCGGGGTGGTGAAAAACTGTTTTTT

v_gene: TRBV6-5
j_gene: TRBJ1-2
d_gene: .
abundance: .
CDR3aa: CASFLEARGYTF
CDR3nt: TGTGCCAGCTTTTTGGAGGCTCGGGGCTACACCTTC

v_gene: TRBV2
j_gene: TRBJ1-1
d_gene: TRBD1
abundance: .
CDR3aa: CASSEGRTGLNTEAFF
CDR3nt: TGTGCCAGCAGTGAAGGGCGGACAGGGTTGAACACTGAAGCTTTCTTT

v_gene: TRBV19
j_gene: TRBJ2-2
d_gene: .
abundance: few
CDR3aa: CASSRGMGVAGELFF
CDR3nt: TGTGCCAGTAGTCGGGGGATGGGGGTAGCCGGGGAGCTGTTTTTT

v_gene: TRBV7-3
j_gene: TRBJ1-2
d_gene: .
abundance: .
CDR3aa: CASSSRRGYGYTF
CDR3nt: TGTGCCAGCAGCTCTCGCCGGGGCTATGGCTACACCTTC

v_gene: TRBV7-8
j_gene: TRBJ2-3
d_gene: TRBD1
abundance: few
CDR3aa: CASSTSSNRGRLDTQYF
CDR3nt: TGTGCCAGCAGCACAAGCTCGAACAGGGGGCGTTTAGATACGCAGTATTTT

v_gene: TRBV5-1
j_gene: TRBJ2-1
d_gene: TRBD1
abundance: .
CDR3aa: CASSLAGTGSYNEQFF
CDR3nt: TGCGCCAGCAGCTTGGCCGGGACAGGGTCCTACAATGAGCAGTTCTTC

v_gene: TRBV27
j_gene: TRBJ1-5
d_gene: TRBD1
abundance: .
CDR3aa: CASSSRTGQPQHF
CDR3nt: TGTGCCAGCAGTTCCCGGACAGGGCAGCCCCAGCATTTT

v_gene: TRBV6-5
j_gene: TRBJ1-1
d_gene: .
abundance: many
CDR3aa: CASSYSNRNTEAFF
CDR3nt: TGTGCCAGCAGTTACTCGAACAGGAACACTGAAGCTTTCTTT

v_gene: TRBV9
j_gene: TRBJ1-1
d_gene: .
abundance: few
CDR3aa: CASSVGRQGSGNTEAFF
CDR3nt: TGTGCCAGCAGCGTAGGGAGGCAGGGGAGCGGGAACACTGAAGCTTTCTTT

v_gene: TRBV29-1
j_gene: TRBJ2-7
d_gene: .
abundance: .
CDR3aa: CSVSSLGGRDEQYF
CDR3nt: TGCAGCGTTAGTTCCCTGGGGGGGCGGGACGAGCAGTACTTC

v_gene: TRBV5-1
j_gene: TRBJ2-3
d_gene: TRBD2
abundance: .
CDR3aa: CASSLVPGLATDTQYF
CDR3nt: TGCGCCAGCAGCTTGGTTCCGGGACTAGCAACGGATACGCAGTATTTT

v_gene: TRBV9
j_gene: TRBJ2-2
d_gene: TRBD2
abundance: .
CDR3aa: CASTLGLAGGDTGELFF
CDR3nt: TGTGCCAGCACACTCGGACTAGCGGGAGGGGACACCGGGGAGCTGTTTTTT

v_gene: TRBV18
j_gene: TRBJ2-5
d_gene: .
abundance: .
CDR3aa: CASSPNLGSGETQYF
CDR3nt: TGTGCCAGCTCACCAAATCTGGGCTCTGGCGAGACCCAGTACTTC

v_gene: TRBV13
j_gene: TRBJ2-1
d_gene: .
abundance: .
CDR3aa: CASSHRDNEQFF
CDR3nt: TGTGCCAGTTCTCACAGGGACAATGAGCAGTTCTTC

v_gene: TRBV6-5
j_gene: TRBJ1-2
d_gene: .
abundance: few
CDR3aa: CASSSSGANYGYTF
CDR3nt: .

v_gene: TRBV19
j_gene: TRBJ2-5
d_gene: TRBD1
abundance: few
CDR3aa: CASSITGGEETQYF
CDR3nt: TGTGCCAGTAGTATCACAGGGGGCGAAGAGACCCAGTACTTC

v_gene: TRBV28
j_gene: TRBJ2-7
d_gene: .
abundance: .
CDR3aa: CASSLGDTYYEQYF
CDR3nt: TGTGCCAGCAGTTTGGGGGACACCTACTACGAGCAGTACTTC

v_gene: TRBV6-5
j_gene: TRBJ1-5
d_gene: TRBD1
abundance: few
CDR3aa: CASSRTGWQPQHF
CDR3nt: TGTGCCAGCAGTCGGACAGGGTGGCAGCCCCAGCATTTT

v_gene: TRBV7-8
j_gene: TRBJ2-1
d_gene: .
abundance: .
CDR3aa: CASSLALYRVNEQFF
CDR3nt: TGTGCCAGCAGCTTAGCCTTGTACAGGGTTAATGAGCAGTTCTTC

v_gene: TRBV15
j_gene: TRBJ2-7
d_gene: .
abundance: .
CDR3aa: CATSRDRRGLDEQYF
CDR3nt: TGTGCCACCAGCAGAGATCGCAGGGGCCTGGACGAGCAGTACTTC

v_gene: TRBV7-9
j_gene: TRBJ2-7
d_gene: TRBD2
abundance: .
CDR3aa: CASSLGGLAGHEQYF
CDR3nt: TGTGCCAGCAGCTTGGGCGGACTAGCGGGGCACGAGCAGTACTTC

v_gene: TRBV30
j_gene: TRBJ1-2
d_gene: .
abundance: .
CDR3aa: CACSRRDYGYTF
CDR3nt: TGTGCCTGCTCTCGGAGGGACTATGGCTACACCTTC